This T cell receptor beta chain was observed in a study of T cell repertoires in cytomegalovirus infection. Study-level background: Well-studied HLA-B-restricted CMV epitopes were used in the study alongside recently identified HLA-C-restricted ones. Indications of both CMV infection and matching HLA type were provided by public TCR beta signatures. Whole-study findings and limits: Dominant in the ex vivo response were TCR beta clonotypes restricted by HLA-C and specific for CMV.

As to this clonotype: Its cognate antigen is unknown.

The CDR3 runs 17 residues. Germline-derived CDR1 and CDR2 are DFQATT and SNEGSKA (reference sequence). V was cut by 3 bases and J by 9 bases, with 24 bases left in between. TCRdb analysed the reads with MiXCR anew, one entry per CDR3 protein. This table holds some 560,000 distinct CDR3 sequences, approximately 40% found once. Source: cultured PBMCs, taken from culture after CMV antigen stimulation. The V gene is TRBV20-1, the J gene TRBJ1-6, with D maybe TRBD1 (6 bases). The clonotype originates from a human donor in good health (CMV status not recorded). Some clones in this sample may be carry-over from other donors' samples. The CDR3 here is CSASRREGVEGGSPLHF. The CDR3 DNA reads TGCAGTGCTAGCCGGCGGGAGGGGGTGGAAGGGGGTTCACCCCTCCACTTT.